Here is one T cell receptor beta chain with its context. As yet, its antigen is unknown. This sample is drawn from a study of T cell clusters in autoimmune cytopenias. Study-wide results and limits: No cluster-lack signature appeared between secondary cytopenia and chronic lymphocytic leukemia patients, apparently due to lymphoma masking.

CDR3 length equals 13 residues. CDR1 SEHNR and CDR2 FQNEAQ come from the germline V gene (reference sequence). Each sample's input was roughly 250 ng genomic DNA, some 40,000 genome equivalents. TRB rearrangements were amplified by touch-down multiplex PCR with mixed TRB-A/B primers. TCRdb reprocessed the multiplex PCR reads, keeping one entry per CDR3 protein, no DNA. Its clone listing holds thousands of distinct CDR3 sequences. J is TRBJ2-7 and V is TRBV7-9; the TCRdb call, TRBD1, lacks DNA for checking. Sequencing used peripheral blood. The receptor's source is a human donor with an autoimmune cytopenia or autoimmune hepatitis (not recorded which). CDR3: CASRPTGGREQYF.